The TCR beta chain under discussion was sequenced for a study of shared clonotypes between healthy human individuals. Across the whole study: There were three CD4 naive, three CD4 memory, two CD8 naive and one CD8 memory plates per donor.

Trimming left V 3 bases short and J 2 bases short, with 13 bases between. The CDR3 is 15 residues long. Germline V gene lookup returns CDR1 KGHSH and CDR2 LQKENI. The table lists this clone with a count of one. Its antigen is not identified. Study results and caveats: The study sampled only blood, and tissue repertoires likely differ.

The method was immunoSEQ multiplex PCR; TCRdb's version includes in-frame clones alone and lacks a portion of them. The data show about 180,000 clones, approximately 92% seen once. Donors comprised healthy HIV-negative adults lacking recent acute infections or vaccinations. A CD45RA-negative memory subset and a CD45RA+ naive subset were separated from the CD4+ cells. The clonotype originates from a woman aged 30 to 39 in good health. The chain has TRBV18 and TRBJ1-1, with D tentatively TRBD1 (6 bases). The sample taken for sequencing was naive CD4+ T cells sorted from blood. Regarding subset: CD45RA+ positively selected. The CDR3 loop reads CASSPREDSNTEAFF. CDR3 bases: TGTGCCAGCTCACCCCGTGAGGACAGTAACACTGAAGCTTTCTTT.